The 29 T cell receptor beta chains given below trace back to one sample, sequenced in a study of cytomegalovirus exposure and HLA in healthy donors. Assay: immunoSEQ multiplex PCR; the TCRdb copy retains only in-frame clones and omits some. The table has over 100,000 clones, roughly 90% seen once; the top ten hold more than 5%. What was sequenced was PBMCs. These TCRs come from a woman younger than 35 in good health and CMV-seropositive.

This chain joins TRBV7-9 and TRBJ2-5, with a possible D match to TRBD1 (6 bases). The length of the CDR3 is 14 residues. Germline V CDR1 and CDR2: SEHNR, FQNEAQ (reference sequence). The V end lost 0 bases, the J end lost 5 bases, and 10 bases lay between the germline ends. The CDR3 bases are TGTGCCAGCAGCTTAGCGTGGGGGCGGGAGACCCAGTACTTC. Encoded protein: CASSLAWGRETQYF.

V usage is TRBV9 and J usage is TRBJ2-2; 9 bases align to TRBD1. The CDR3 spans 16 residues. Losses at the gene ends were 0 bases for V and 4 bases for J; bases not matched to a gene: 4. Germline CDR1 is SGDLS and CDR2 is YYNGEE. Here the CDR3 DNA reads TGTGCCAGCAGCGTAGAAGGGACAGGGACCACCGGGGAGCTGTTTTTT. Translation: CASSVEGTGTTGELFF.

This sequence joins TRBV15 and TRBJ2-1; a possible D gene is TRBD2 (5 bases). Per the germline V gene, CDR1 is LNHNV and CDR2 is YYDKDF (reference sequence). V shed 2 bases and J shed 8 bases, with 10 bases lying between them. The CDR3 extends over 13 amino acids. This CDR3 is CATSRSSRYEQFF. The CDR3 nucleotides are TGTGCCACCAGCAGATCTAGCCGGTATGAGCAGTTCTTC.

The chain recombines TRBV6-4 with TRBJ1-5; 8 bases align to TRBD1. Losses at the gene ends were 3 bases for V and 2 bases for J; bases not matched to a gene: 0. CDR3 size: 14 residues. Germline V gene lookup returns CDR1 MRHNA and CDR2 SNTAGT. The chain's CDR3 is CASSEGQGNQPQHF. The CDR3 region has the DNA TGTGCCAGCAGTGAGGGACAGGGCAATCAGCCCCAGCATTTT.

The chain carries TRBV2 and TRBJ2-7; D ambiguous. Germline V gene lookup returns CDR1 SNHLY and CDR2 FYNNEI. Trimming shortened V by 3 bases and J by 2 bases, and 11 bases separated the two germline ends. CDR3 length: 14 amino acids. CDR3 amino acids: CASSDGAPPYEQYF. CDR3 DNA: TGTGCCAGCAGTGACGGAGCTCCCCCCTACGAGCAGTACTTC.

This clone has a single count. The chain has TRBV13 and TRBJ2-3, with 8 bases aligning to TRBD1. This CDR3 has 16 amino acids. Trimming at V came to 3 bases and at J to 2 bases, leaving 7 bases not matched to a gene. Germline V CDR1 and CDR2: PRHDT, FYEKMQ (reference sequence). The CDR3 spells CASSFAGQDPTDTQYF. CDR3 coding DNA: TGTGCCAGCAGCTTCGCGGGACAGGACCCCACAGATACGCAGTATTTT.

The chain combines TRBV5-6 with TRBJ2-1, with 11 bases fitting TRBD2. V lost 2 bases and J lost 4; bases outside the gene matches: 2. CDR1 and CDR2 from the germline V gene are SGHDT and YYEEEE. The CDR3 extends over 15 amino acids. The DNA of the CDR3 is TGTGCCAGCAGCTTCCGACTAGCGGGGTACAATGAGCAGTTCTTC. It specifies CASSFRLAGYNEQFF.

V is TRBV28 and J is TRBJ2-3; D unclear. The CDR3 covers 11 residues. CDR1 MDHEN and CDR2 SYDVKM come from the germline V gene. V lost 8 bases to trimming and J lost 7 bases, with 10 bases between them. The CDR3 protein is CASRGDNTQYF. CDR3 bases: TGTGCCAGCCGAGGAGATAATACGCAGTATTTT.

This chain joins TRBV6-1 and TRBJ2-1, with TRBD1 identical over 11 bases. J gave up 3 bases and V 6 bases, and 4 bases lay outside the gene matches. Looked up from germline, CDR1 is MNHNS and CDR2 is SASEGT. The CDR3 contains 15 residues. The CDR3 here is CASRTGTGGYNEQFF. The CDR3 region has the DNA TGTGCCAGCAGGACCGGGACAGGGGGCTACAATGAGCAGTTCTTC.

This chain links TRBV6-5 with TRBJ2-7; perhaps TRBD1 as D (5 bases). V was clipped by 0 bases and J by 2 bases, with 8 bases between them. From germline, CDR1 is MNHEY and CDR2 SVGAGI. The CDR3 extends over 14 amino acids. The CDR3 DNA reads TGTGCCAGCAGTTACTCGGCAGGGACCTACGAGCAGTACTTC. It specifies CASSYSAGTYEQYF.

The rearrangement uses TRBV18 and TRBJ1-2; D remains unclear. Germline CDR1 is KGHSH and CDR2 is LQKENI. The CDR3 runs 13 residues. Between the trimmed V and J ends, which lost 0 bases and 6 bases, there was a span of 8 bases. The CDR3 loop is CASSPPPGNGYTF. The CDR3, as DNA: TGTGCCAGCTCACCACCACCCGGGAATGGCTACACCTTC. Variable domain in full (rest from reference TRBV18 and TRBJ1-2): NAGVMQNPRHLVRRRGQEARLRCSPMKGHSHVYWYRQLPEEGLKFMVYLQKENIIDESGMPKERFSAEFPKEGPSILRIQQVVRGDSAAYFCASSPPPGNGYTFGSGTRLTVV.

The CDR3 sequence: CASSSASGGRGEQYF. The CDR3 bases are TGTGCCAGCAGTTCTGCAAGCGGGGGTAGGGGGGAGCAGTACTTC. This chain connects TRBV6-5 to TRBJ2-7; 8 bases align to TRBD2. In germline, CDR1 is MNHEY, CDR2 SVGAGI. The CDR3 length is 15 residues. Losses at the gene ends were 4 bases for V and 7 bases for J; bases not matched to a gene: 12.

The chain uses TRBV15 and TRBJ1-3, with 7 bases that match TRBD1. The germline V gene encodes CDR1 LNHNV and CDR2 YYDKDF (reference sequence). After removal of 5 bases from V and 0 bases from J, the junction contained 13 bases not matched to a gene. This CDR3 is built from 18 residues. CDR3 amino acids: CATSPLWDSSSSGNTIYF. The CDR3, as DNA: TGTGCCACCAGCCCTCTTTGGGACAGCTCCAGCTCTGGAAACACCATATATTTT.

The chain recombines TRBV5-1 with TRBJ2-1; 8 nucleotides align to TRBD2. Germline CDR1 SGHRS, CDR2 YFSETQ. The CDR3 runs 15 residues. V shed 3 bases, J shed 1 base, and the junction held 3 bases outside the gene matches. CDR3 loop: CASSSAGGSYNEQFF. The CDR3 nucleotides read TGCGCCAGCAGCTCGGCGGGGGGATCCTACAATGAGCAGTTCTTC. The whole variable domain, filled in from reference TRBV5-1 and TRBJ2-1, reads KAGVTQTPRYLIKTRGQQVTLSCSPISGHRSVSWYQQTPGQGLQFLFEYFSETQRNKGNFPGRFSGRQFSNSRSEMNVSTLELGDSALYLCASSSAGGSYNEQFFGPGTRLTVL.

The chain has TRBV7-8 and TRBJ2-5; D possibly corresponds to TRBD1 (6 bases). Germline V gene sequence: CDR1 SGHVS, CDR2 FQNEAQ. The CDR3 contains 13 residues. The V and J ends lost 4 bases and 5 bases respectively, with 11 bases between them. The CDR3 DNA sequence: TGTGCCAGCAGCTCGGGACATCGCGAGACCCAGTACTTC. It specifies CASSSGHRETQYF. The full variable domain, in which reference TRBV7-8 and TRBJ2-5 provide the parts outside the CDR3, is GAGVSQSPRYKVAKRGQDVALRCDPISGHVSLFWYQQALGQGPEFLTYFQNEAQLDKSGLPSDRFFAERPEGSVSTLKIQRTQQEDSAVYLCASSSGHRETQYFGPGTRLLVL.

Here the CDR3 DNA reads TGTGCCAGCAGCTTATTGGGGCAGGGGGAAAAAGATACGCAGTATTTT. The encoded protein is CASSLLGQGEKDTQYF. V usage is TRBV5-6 and J usage is TRBJ2-3; TRBD1 matches 7 bases. The CDR3 consists of 16 residues. Germline V lookup: CDR1 SGHDT, CDR2 YYEEEE. Trimming cost V 2 bases and J 5 bases; bases outside gene matches: 11. Full variable domain (remainder filled in from reference TRBV5-6 and TRBJ2-3): DAGVTQSPTHLIKTRGQQVTLRCSPKSGHDTVSWYQQALGQGPQFIFQYYEEEERQRGNFPDRFSGHQFPNYSSELNVNALLLGDSALYLCASSLLGQGEKDTQYFGPGTRLTVL.

This chain uses TRBV7-3 with TRBJ1-2; 11 positions agree with TRBD1. The CDR3 has 16 amino acids. Germline loops: CDR1 SGHTA, CDR2 FQGTGA. The trim removed 2 bases at V and 2 bases at J, leaving 4 bases unmatched. CDR3 residues: CASSLSGQGGNYGYTF. The CDR3 DNA is TGTGCCAGCAGCTTATCGGGACAGGGGGGAAACTATGGCTACACCTTC. Looking up the rest from reference TRBV7-3 and TRBJ1-2 gives the full variable domain: GAGVSQTPSNKVTEKGKYVELRCDPISGHTALYWYRQSLGQGPEFLIYFQGTGAADDSGLPNDRFFAVRPEGSVSTLKIQRTERGDSAVYLCASSLSGQGGNYGYTFGSGTRLTVV.

The rearrangement uses TRBV5-1 and TRBJ2-1; TRBD1 matches at 8 bases. V lost 4 bases to trimming and J lost 4 bases; unmatched junction nucleotides: 4. Germline lookup yields CDR1 SGHRS and CDR2 YFSETQ. The CDR3 is 14 amino acids. The CDR3 nucleotides are TGCGCCAGCAGCATGACAGGGGAATACAATGAGCAGTTCTTC. It specifies CASSMTGEYNEQFF. The whole variable domain, remainder taken from reference TRBV5-1 and TRBJ2-1, is KAGVTQTPRYLIKTRGQQVTLSCSPISGHRSVSWYQQTPGQGLQFLFEYFSETQRNKGNFPGRFSGRQFSNSRSEMNVSTLELGDSALYLCASSMTGEYNEQFFGPGTRLTVL.

This chain uses TRBV28 with TRBJ2-7; 7 bases line up with TRBD1. Trimming cost V 5 bases and J 5 bases; bases outside gene matches: 9. CDR3 length: 14 amino acids. Germline-derived CDR1 and CDR2 are MDHEN and SYDVKM. DNA of the CDR3: TGTGCCAGCAGTCAAGATAGGGGGCAGAACGAGCAGTACTTC. Translated: CASSQDRGQNEQYF.

This clone was observed a few times. This chain uses TRBV6-1 with TRBJ1-2; 8 bases match TRBD1. V was pared by 6 bases and J by 5 bases, with 8 bases of the junction left unmatched. Germline assignment: CDR1 MNHNS and CDR2 SASEGT. CDR3 length: 14 residues. The chain's CDR3 is CASRAGQGEYGYTF. Here the CDR3 DNA reads TGTGCCAGCAGGGCTGGACAGGGTGAATATGGCTACACCTTC.

This CDR3 reads CASSSPGAGANVLTF. CDR3 bases: TGTGCCAGCAGCAGCCCAGGGGCTGGGGCCAACGTCCTGACTTTC. This rearrangement joins TRBV7-3 to TRBJ2-6, with D perhaps TRBD1 (6 bases). The V and J ends lost 5 bases and 2 bases respectively, with 10 bases between them. This CDR3 region has 15 residues. Germline CDR1 SGHTA, CDR2 FQGTGA.

The V call is TRBV30, the J call TRBJ2-2; TRBD2 matches 16 bases. This CDR3 contains 17 residues. Germline-derived CDR1 and CDR2 are GTSNPN and SVGIG (reference sequence). V lost 0 bases and J lost 13; bases outside the gene matches: 11. The CDR3 loop reads CAWSVPGLAGGPVALFF. For the CDR3, the DNA is TGTGCCTGGAGTGTCCCGGGACTAGCGGGAGGGCCCGTAGCGCTGTTTTTT.

The chain carries TRBV11-1 and TRBJ1-2; TRBD1 aligns across 9 bases. The CDR3 extends over 15 amino acids. Germline values: CDR1 SGHAT, CDR2 FQDESV (reference sequence). J was trimmed by 4 bases and V by 5 bases; bases with no gene match: 8. CDR3 residues: CASSPGQGRTYGYTF. Written as DNA, the CDR3 is TGTGCCAGCAGCCCCGGACAGGGGAGGACCTATGGCTACACCTTC.

The V call is TRBV2, the J call TRBJ2-2, with TRBD1 matching 8 bases. The junction had 7 bases not matched to a gene; V was cut back by 6 bases and J by 4 bases. This CDR3 comprises 15 residues. Germline-derived CDR1 and CDR2 are SNHLY and FYNNEI. The CDR3 protein is CASRATGEGTGELFF. Here the CDR3 DNA reads TGTGCCAGCAGAGCGACAGGGGAAGGCACCGGGGAGCTGTTTTTT.

The genes are TRBV6-6 and TRBJ1-2, with 7 bases aligning to TRBD1. V dropped 4 bases and J dropped 1; count of bases not matched to a gene: 3. Germline CDR1 MNHNY, CDR2 SVGAGI (reference sequence). The CDR3 is 14 amino acids. Written as DNA, the CDR3 is TGTGCCAGCAGTTCCGGGGACAGTAACTATGGCTACACCTTC. Its translation is CASSSGDSNYGYTF.

The chain has TRBV19 and TRBJ1-1, with TRBD1 matching 9 bases. This CDR3 has 14 residues. Germline values: CDR1 LNHDA, CDR2 SQIVND (reference sequence). V was pared by 5 bases and J by 4 bases, with 5 bases of the junction left unmatched. The CDR3 coding sequence is TGTGCCAGTAGTCCAACAGGGGGCTTCACTGAAGCTTTCTTT. Its protein product is CASSPTGGFTEAFF.

This chain joins TRBV25-1 and TRBJ2-5; 9 bases line up with TRBD1. CDR3 length: 18 amino acids. With 2 bases clipped from V and 2 bases from J, the junction kept 12 bases outside the gene matches. CDR1 MGHDK and CDR2 SYGVNS come from the germline V gene. The CDR3 region has the DNA TGTGCCAGCAGTGAAAAAGGTCACCTGGGACAGGGACAAGAGACCCAGTACTTC. It translates to CASSEKGHLGQGQETQYF.

This clone was seen a single time. CDR3 in amino acids: CASSPGGGRGGYEAFF. CDR3 coding DNA: TGTGCCAGCAGCCCCGGCGGGGGGCGAGGGGGGTATGAAGCTTTCTTT. This chain links TRBV5-4 with TRBJ1-1; possible D gene TRBD1, 6 bases. The V end was cut by 4 bases, the J end by 7 bases, with 23 bases between. The CDR3 consists of 16 residues. The germline gives CDR1 SGHNT, CDR2 YYREEE (reference sequence).

This clone was observed a handful of times. Distinct nucleotide sequences in the sample also encode this CDR3. The chain is built from TRBV5-6 and TRBJ2-7, with TRBD1 identical over 8 bases. Germline loops: CDR1 SGHDT, CDR2 YYEEEE. V lost 2 bases, J lost 2 bases, and 3 bases stayed unmatched. The CDR3 length is 14 residues. The CDR3 DNA reads TGTGCCAGCAGCTTCGGGACAGGAACCTACGAGCAGTACTTC. Translation gives CASSFGTGTYEQYF.